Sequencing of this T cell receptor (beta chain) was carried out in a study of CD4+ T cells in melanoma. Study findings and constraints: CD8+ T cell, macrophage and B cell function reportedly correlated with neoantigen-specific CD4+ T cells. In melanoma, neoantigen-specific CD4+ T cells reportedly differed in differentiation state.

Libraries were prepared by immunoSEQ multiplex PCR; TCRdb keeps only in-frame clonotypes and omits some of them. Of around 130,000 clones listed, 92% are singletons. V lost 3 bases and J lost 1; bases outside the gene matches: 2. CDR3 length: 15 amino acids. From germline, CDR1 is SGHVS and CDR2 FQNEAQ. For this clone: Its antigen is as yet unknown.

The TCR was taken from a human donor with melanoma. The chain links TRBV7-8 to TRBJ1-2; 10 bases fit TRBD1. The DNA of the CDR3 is TGTGCCAGCAGCTTCGGGGACAGGGGTAACTATGGCTACACCTTC. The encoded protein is CASSFGDRGNYGYTF.